A single sample gave rise to the 30 T cell receptor beta chains below, sequenced in a study of T-cell memory formation after mild COVID-19. One entry per CDR3 protein, called by TCRdb with MiXCR from the 5' RACE reads. Among under 250,000 distinct CDR3 sequences, more than 25% were seen once, and the ten largest hold more than 9.5%. The specimen sequenced was PBMCs or a T cell subset sorted from them (not recorded which). Source of these receptors: an adult woman who had mild COVID-19 (a few samples of this study predate the infection). Cell type and time point are not known.

This clonotype was observed a handful of times. The chain carries TRBV6-2 or TRBV6-3 and TRBJ1-5; a possible D gene is TRBD1 (6 bases). In germline, CDR1 is MNHEY, CDR2 SVGEGT. V shed 5 bases and J shed 0 bases, with 8 bases lying between them. The CDR3 consists of 14 residues. CDR3 region: CASSEQGSNQPQHF. The CDR3 nucleotides read TGTGCCAGCAGTGAACAGGGTAGCAATCAGCCCCAGCATTTT.

The V gene is TRBV7-3, the J gene TRBJ2-5, with 11 bases fitting TRBD2. The V and J ends lost 5 bases and 7 bases, in that order; junction bases with no gene match: 9. CDR1 and CDR2 from the germline V gene are SGHTA and FQGTGA. The CDR3 is 15 amino acids. The CDR3 here is CASSRTGLAGATQYF. In DNA form, the CDR3 reads TGTGCCAGCAGCAGAACCGGACTAGCGGGCGCGACCCAGTACTTC.

This chain joins TRBV11-3 and TRBJ2-7, with D maybe TRBD1 (5 bases). CDR1 SGHNT and CDR2 YENEEA come from the germline V gene. The CDR3 has 15 amino acids. With 5 bases removed from V and 2 bases from J, the gap between germline ends came to 16 bases. CDR3 coding DNA: TGTGCCAGCAGCCTTCCGCGCAGGGTAGCCTACGAGCAGTACTTC. Its protein is CASSLPRRVAYEQYF.

This clonotype was seen only a few times. V usage is TRBV7-2 and J usage is TRBJ2-7; TRBD1 is a possible D gene (6 bases). V was cut by 0 bases and J by 6 bases, with 15 bases left in between. Per germline, CDR1 SGHTA and CDR2 FQGNSA. CDR3 size: 15 residues. The DNA of the CDR3 is TGTGCCAGCAGCTTAGCCCAGGGGTTTATGGGCGAGCAGTACTTC. Translating it yields CASSLAQGFMGEQYF.

The rearrangement links TRBV30 to TRBJ1-2; TRBD1 is a possible D gene (5 bases). The CDR3 spans 13 residues. Per the germline V gene, CDR1 is GTSNPN and CDR2 is SVGIG (reference sequence). Trimming cost V 0 bases and J 4 bases, with 9 bases left between them. The CDR3 sequence is CAWSVPGTYGYTF. Here the CDR3 DNA reads TGTGCCTGGAGTGTACCCGGGACCTATGGCTACACCTTC.

The chain employs TRBV7-9 and TRBJ2-7; D may be TRBD1 or TRBD2 (5 bases each). Between the trimmed V and J ends, which lost 2 bases and 5 bases, there was a span of 19 bases. Germline V gene lookup returns CDR1 SEHNR and CDR2 FQNEAQ (reference sequence). The CDR3 runs to 16 residues. CDR3 in DNA: TGTGCCAGCAGCTTATTCCGGGACCAGAAGGACCACGAGCAGTACTTC. This encodes CASSLFRDQKDHEQYF. Combining the CDR3 with reference TRBV7-9 and TRBJ2-7 gives the whole variable domain DTGVSQNPRHKITKRGQNVTFRCDPISEHNRLYWYRQTLGQGPEFLTYFQNEAQLEKSRLLSDRFSAERPKGSFSTLEIQRTEQGDSAMYLCASSLFRDQKDHEQYFGPGTRLTVT.

This clonotype was counted between two and nine times. The chain is built from TRBV29-1 and TRBJ2-3, with 11 bases identical to TRBD2. The germline V gene encodes CDR1 SQVTM and CDR2 ANQGSEA. The J segment lost 1 base and the V segment lost 2 bases, leaving 8 bases of the junction unmatched. The CDR3 contains 17 residues. The CDR3 region has the DNA TGCAGCGTTGAACGGTCGCCACTAGCGGGAGGCACAGATACGCAGTATTTT. Translated, it gives CSVERSPLAGGTDTQYF.

This clonotype was detected a few times. The V call is TRBV3-1, the J call TRBJ1-3; 9 bases map to TRBD1. V lost 8 bases, J lost 2 bases, and 1 base stayed unmatched. The CDR3 loop spans 13 amino acids. The germline gives CDR1 LGHDT, CDR2 YNNKEL (reference sequence). The CDR3 sequence is CASRDRAGNTIYF. CDR3 bases: TGTGCCAGCCGGGACAGGGCTGGAAACACCATATATTTT.

This clonotype has more than one count but fewer than ten. The chain uses TRBV7-9 and TRBJ1-1, with TRBD1 matching over 10 bases. CDR1 and CDR2 from the germline V gene are SEHNR and FQNEAQ (reference sequence). The V gene end was trimmed by 5 bases and the J gene end by 7 bases; junction bases not matched to a gene: 10. The CDR3 loop spans 15 amino acids. The CDR3, as DNA: TGTGCCAGCAGCCCGGGGGACAGGGGATTAGGTGAAGCTTTCTTT. Its translation: CASSPGDRGLGEAFF.

The chain combines TRBV5-1 with TRBJ2-5; TRBD1 agrees at 9 bases. The CDR3 covers 16 residues. CDR1 is SGHRS and CDR2 is YFSETQ in the germline V gene. After removal of 0 bases from V and 5 bases from J, the junction contained 8 bases not matched to a gene. This chain's CDR3 is CASSLGRTGDMETQYF. CDR3 in DNA: TGCGCCAGCAGCTTGGGGCGGACAGGGGATATGGAGACCCAGTACTTC. Full variable domain (remainder filled in from reference TRBV5-1 and TRBJ2-5): KAGVTQTPRYLIKTRGQQVTLSCSPISGHRSVSWYQQTPGQGLQFLFEYFSETQRNKGNFPGRFSGRQFSNSRSEMNVSTLELGDSALYLCASSLGRTGDMETQYFGPGTRLLVL.

This clonotype was counted between two and nine times. The V call is TRBV5-1, the J call TRBJ2-3; 10 bases line up with TRBD2. Looked up from germline, CDR1 is SGHRS and CDR2 is YFSETQ. The V and J ends lost 4 bases and 2 bases, in that order; junction bases with no gene match: 7. The CDR3 is 16 amino acids. Here the CDR3 reads CASSQRGGFITDTQYF. CDR3 DNA sequence: TGCGCCAGCAGCCAGCGGGGGGGCTTCATCACAGATACGCAGTATTTT.

This clonotype was counted between two and nine times. The chain has TRBV3-1 and TRBJ2-7; 10 nucleotides match TRBD1. V lost 1 base to trimming and J lost 12 bases; unmatched junction nucleotides: 9. The germline CDR1 and CDR2 sequences are LGHDT and YNNKEL (reference sequence). The CDR3 is 14 amino acids. The CDR3 DNA reads as TGTGCCAGCAGCCAAGGTTTCGGGACAGGGGATCTGTACTTC. Its translation is CASSQGFGTGDLYF.

The V and J genes are TRBV6-5 and TRBJ2-1, with 9 bases aligning to TRBD2. J was trimmed by 6 bases and V by 0 bases; bases with no gene match: 3. This CDR3 is built from 15 residues. Germline V gene sequence: CDR1 MNHEY, CDR2 SVGAGI. The CDR3 coding sequence is TGTGCCAGCAGTTACTCGGTAGCGGGGGTCAATGAGCAGTTCTTC. As protein: CASSYSVAGVNEQFF.

The chain is built from TRBV9 and TRBJ2-1; D may be TRBD2 (6 bases). Trimming removed 7 bases at V and 1 base at J, with 12 bases between. CDR3 size: 14 residues. Germline V gene data show CDR1 as SGDLS and CDR2 as YYNGEE. The DNA of the CDR3 is TGTGCCAGCGGGGGACTCCCATCCTACAATGAGCAGTTCTTC. This encodes CASGGLPSYNEQFF.

There are a few counts of this clonotype. This sequence joins TRBV5-6 and TRBJ1-2; no firm D call. Germline V gives CDR1 SGHDT, CDR2 YYEEEE. The CDR3 spans 15 residues. Trimming pared 5 bases from V and 6 bases from J, leaving 20 bases between. The CDR3 bases are TGTGCCAGCAGTTCCGGACGGATAGACCTGGATGGCTACACCTTC. Protein product: CASSSGRIDLDGYTF.

This clonotype was picked up a small number of times. The chain employs TRBV5-4 and TRBJ1-2; a weak D match, TRBD1 (6 bases). CDR3 size: 14 residues. Trimming stripped 0 bases from V and 4 bases from J, with 10 bases between. Germline V gives CDR1 SGHNT, CDR2 YYREEE (reference sequence). This CDR3 is CASSLVGQTYGYTF. In nucleotides, the CDR3 is TGTGCCAGCAGCTTGGTTGGACAGACCTATGGCTACACCTTC.

This clonotype was seen repeatedly, ten times or more. One end of the junction does not line up with germline, which may come from a read error. The chain joins TRBV5-1 to TRBJ1-2; the D gene is possibly TRBD1 (6 bases). This CDR3 has 12 residues. CDR1 and CDR2 (germline): SGHRS, YFSETQ. CDR3 nucleotides: TGTGCCAGCAGTTTGGACAGCTATGGCTACACCTTC. Amino acid sequence: CASSLDSYGYTF.

This clonotype occurred a few times. The V and J genes are TRBV7-9 and TRBJ2-1; D remains ambiguous. The CDR3 contains 15 residues. CDR1 is SEHNR and CDR2 is FQNEAQ in the germline V gene (reference sequence). With 2 bases removed from V and 0 bases from J, the gap between germline ends came to 8 bases. The CDR3 DNA is TGTGCCAGCAGCTTACGAGGAAGCTCCTACAATGAGCAGTTCTTC. Translating it yields CASSLRGSSYNEQFF.

The chain links TRBV3-1 to TRBJ2-2; D is perhaps TRBD1 (5 bases). The CDR3 loop spans 16 amino acids. Trimming stripped 5 bases from V and 1 base from J, with 14 bases between. Germline CDR1 is LGHDT and CDR2 is YNNKEL (reference sequence). CDR3 residues: CASSFFGHMNTGELFF. CDR3 nucleotides: TGTGCCAGCAGCTTCTTTGGACATATGAACACCGGGGAGCTGTTTTTT. Full variable domain (missing parts from reference TRBV3-1 and TRBJ2-2): DTAVSQTPKYLVTQMGNDKSIKCEQNLGHDTMYWYKQDSKKFLKIMFSYNNKELIINETVPNRFSPKSPDKAHLNLHINSLELGDSAVYFCASSFFGHMNTGELFFGEGSRLTVL.

This clonotype was recorded a few times. This chain uses TRBV7-2 with TRBJ1-1, with D unclear. The germline CDR1 and CDR2 sequences are SGHTA and FQGNSA. The V end lost 3 bases, the J end lost 0 bases, and 14 bases lay between the germline ends. CDR3 length: 16 residues. The CDR3 region has the DNA TGTGCCAGCAGCTTCTTGTTCGGACGGCTGAACACTGAAGCTTTCTTT. This gives the protein CASSFLFGRLNTEAFF.

This clonotype was seen more than once but under ten times. The chain combines TRBV6-5 with TRBJ1-2; 7 bases agree with TRBD1. This CDR3 contains 13 residues. CDR1 and CDR2 from the germline V gene are MNHEY and SVGAGI. Trimming removed 5 bases from V and 4 bases from J; junction bases left unmatched: 4. This CDR3 reads CASSASGGYGYTF. Written as DNA, the CDR3 is TGTGCCAGCAGTGCCTCAGGGGGCTATGGCTACACCTTC.

The V and J genes are TRBV7-9 and TRBJ1-1; D is ambiguous. Germline CDR1 is SEHNR and CDR2 is FQNEAQ (reference sequence). The CDR3 is made up of 11 amino acids. V lost 5 bases and J lost 9, with 10 bases in between. The DNA of the CDR3 is TGTGCCAGCAGCCCAAGCTCTCAAGCTTTCTTT. Encoded protein: CASSPSSQAFF.

Details on this clonotype: Its ends do not fully match the called genes, so a read error is possible. The rearrangement uses TRBV5-6 and TRBJ2-3; 8 bases are shared with TRBD2. The V gene's germline CDR1 is SGHDT and CDR2 YYEEEE. This CDR3 region has 17 residues. This chain's CDR3 is CASTLKRGGGPTDTQYF. The CDR3 DNA sequence: TGTGCCAGCACCTTGAAAAGGGGCGGGGGGCCCACAGATACGCAGTATTTT.

As DNA, the CDR3 is TGCGCCAGCAGCCAATACAGGGGAGGAACAGATACGCAGTATTTT. It is translated as CASSQYRGGTDTQYF. The rearrangement joins TRBV4-3 to TRBJ2-3, with D maybe TRBD1 (7 bases). Germline V gene data show CDR1 as LGHNA and CDR2 as YSLEER. V was cut by 2 bases and J by 3 bases, with 12 bases left in between. This CDR3 contains 15 residues.

The V and J genes are TRBV7-9 and TRBJ1-2, with a weak D call TRBD1 (5 bases). Germline loops: CDR1 SEHNR, CDR2 FQNEAQ (reference sequence). Trimming took off 0 bases at V and 3 bases at J, with 14 bases between the two ends. The CDR3 runs 16 residues. Here the CDR3 DNA reads TGTGCCAGCAGCTTAGCCCTCGACAGCCTTTACTATGGCTACACCTTC. Translation: CASSLALDSLYYGYTF.

The genes are TRBV15 and TRBJ2-3, with TRBD2 matching 7 bases. CDR1 and CDR2 from the germline V gene are LNHNV and YYDKDF (reference sequence). The length of the CDR3 is 16 residues. The V gene end was trimmed by 3 bases and the J gene end by 0 bases; junction bases not matched to a gene: 6. CDR3 protein: CATSRLSGTSTDTQYF. CDR3 coding DNA: TGTGCCACCAGCAGGTTGAGCGGGACTAGCACAGATACGCAGTATTTT.

The rearrangement uses TRBV7-8 and TRBJ2-5; 12 nucleotides agree with TRBD2. CDR1 is SGHVS, CDR2 FQNEAQ, per germline. CDR3 length equals 18 residues. V lost 1 base, J lost 2 bases, and 8 bases stayed unmatched. The CDR3 DNA is TGTGCCAGCAGCTTAGGGCTAGCGGGAGGGACTTGGCAAGAGACCCAGTACTTC. Its protein is CASSLGLAGGTWQETQYF. The full variable domain, rest sourced from reference TRBV7-8 and TRBJ2-5, is GAGVSQSPRYKVAKRGQDVALRCDPISGHVSLFWYQQALGQGPEFLTYFQNEAQLDKSGLPSDRFFAERPEGSVSTLKIQRTQQEDSAVYLCASSLGLAGGTWQETQYFGPGTRLLVL.

The table lists this clonotype with a few counts. The V gene is TRBV10-3, the J gene TRBJ2-4; possible D gene TRBD1, 6 bases. Per germline, CDR1 ENHRY and CDR2 SYGVKD. The CDR3 runs 13 residues. V lost 8 bases to trimming and J lost 0 bases, with 8 bases between them. CDR3 sequence: CAILDRAKNIQYF. The CDR3 DNA is TGTGCCATCTTGGACAGAGCCAAAAACATTCAGTACTTC.

V gene TRBV18 combines with J gene TRBJ2-3; D is tentatively TRBD1 or TRBD2 (6 bases each). Germline V CDR1 and CDR2: KGHSH, LQKENI. V was trimmed by 6 bases and J by 2 bases, leaving 21 bases between them. This CDR3 region has 17 residues. In nucleotides, the CDR3 is TGTGCCAGCTCCAAGAACGTTTCTCCGGGGGCCACAGATACGCAGTATTTT. Protein sequence: CASSKNVSPGATDTQYF.

In its sample, this clonotype was seen a few times. V usage is TRBV20-1 and J usage is TRBJ2-1; 9 bases agree with TRBD2. CDR3 length: 15 amino acids. V lost 2 bases, J lost 2 bases, and 4 bases stayed unmatched. Germline CDR1 reads DFQATT; CDR2 reads SNEGSKA (reference sequence). CDR3 DNA: TGCAGTGCTAGACGAAGCGGGGGGCCCTACAATGAGCAGTTCTTC. As protein: CSARRSGGPYNEQFF.